The next 25 T cell receptor beta chains were all read from a single sample in a study of PD-1 blockade in classical Hodgkin lymphoma. In every patient, relapse followed autologous stem cell transplantation, while exposure to brentuximab vedotin differed. Sequenced by immunoSEQ multiplex PCR; TCRdb stores in-frame clones only, minus some. Among tens of thousands of clones listed, 76% were seen once. The sample consisted of peripheral blood mononuclear cells (PBMCs), taken at baseline. The receptors shown here come from a human donor with classical Hodgkin lymphoma.

V gene TRBV4-2 combines with J gene TRBJ2-1, with 7 positions matching TRBD1. The germline V gene encodes CDR1 LGHNA and CDR2 YNFKEQ. The CDR3 length is 15 residues. The V and J ends lost 4 bases and 6 bases, in that order; junction bases with no gene match: 9. Written as DNA, the CDR3 is TGTGCCAGCAGCCGAGAGACAGGGTCAGGCAATGAGCAGTTCTTC. It translates to CASSRETGSGNEQFF.

The chain links TRBV25-1 to TRBJ2-7; 7 nucleotides line up with TRBD1. The germline V gene encodes CDR1 MGHDK and CDR2 SYGVNS. V dropped 6 bases and J dropped 3; count of bases not matched to a gene: 2. CDR3 length equals 12 residues. The CDR3 coding sequence is TGTGCCAGCAGCGGACAGGTCTACGAGCAGTACTTC. Translation gives CASSGQVYEQYF.

The chain carries TRBV6-5 and TRBJ2-7; no clear D gene. The CDR3 runs 15 residues. Trimming left V 2 bases short and J 4 bases short, with 15 bases between. The germline V gene encodes CDR1 MNHEY and CDR2 SVGAGI. The CDR3 protein is CASSYGKMGDYEQYF. The CDR3 nucleotides read TGTGCCAGCAGTTACGGTAAAATGGGCGATTACGAGCAGTACTTC.

Only a few counts were recorded for this clone. V gene TRBV19 combines with J gene TRBJ2-1; TRBD2 aligns across 7 bases. With 5 bases clipped from V and 4 bases from J, the junction kept 8 bases outside the gene matches. The V gene's germline CDR1 is LNHDA and CDR2 SQIVND (reference sequence). CDR3 length equals 15 residues. The CDR3, as DNA: TGTGCCAGTAGTCCCCTTAAGGGAGGGTACAATGAGCAGTTCTTC. Its translation: CASSPLKGGYNEQFF.

The chain uses TRBV29-1 and TRBJ2-7, with 7 bases lining up with TRBD1. V lost 5 bases and J lost 6; bases outside the gene matches: 7. The CDR3 covers 12 residues. Germline V lookup: CDR1 SQVTM, CDR2 ANQGSEA. CDR3 DNA: TGCAGCGTTTCAAGGGGGCTGGGCGAGCAGTACTTC. The encoded protein is CSVSRGLGEQYF.

V is TRBV7-2 and J is TRBJ2-1, with 11 bases fitting TRBD2. Per germline, CDR1 SGHTA and CDR2 FQGNSA. This CDR3 contains 15 residues. Trimming removed 1 base from V and 4 bases from J; junction bases left unmatched: 0. CDR3 in amino acids: CASSLGLAGYNEQFF. The DNA of the CDR3 is TGTGCCAGCAGCTTAGGACTAGCGGGGTACAATGAGCAGTTCTTC.

This chain links TRBV27 with TRBJ2-7; D not certain. Germline assignment: CDR1 MNHEY and CDR2 SMNVEV (reference sequence). The CDR3 contains 13 residues. V shed 5 bases and J shed 3 bases, with 11 bases lying between them. This CDR3 reads CASSLNRYYEQYF. In DNA, the CDR3 is TGTGCCAGCAGTCTCAACCGTTACTACGAGCAGTACTTC.

V is TRBV4-2 and J is TRBJ2-1; 9 positions agree with TRBD2. Germline values: CDR1 LGHNA, CDR2 YNFKEQ. V lost 1 base to trimming and J lost 12 bases; unmatched junction nucleotides: 7. The CDR3 is 14 amino acids. CDR3 bases: TGTGCCAGCAGCCAAGGCCTAGCGGGAAGCGGGCAGTTCTTC. Translated: CASSQGLAGSGQFF.

This clone was seen more than once but under ten times. The chain carries TRBV5-8 and TRBJ1-2, with a weak D call TRBD1 (6 bases). The V gene's germline CDR1 is SGHTS and CDR2 YDEGEE. V was cut by 3 bases and J by 7 bases, with 10 bases left in between. The CDR3 contains 12 residues. The CDR3 is CASSSGVGGYTF. The DNA of the CDR3 is TGTGCCAGCAGCTCAGGGGTGGGTGGCTACACCTTC.

This clone was observed a handful of times. V usage is TRBV4-2 and J usage is TRBJ2-2, with 11 bases lining up with TRBD2. V was pared by 4 bases and J by 2 bases, with 9 bases of the junction left unmatched. Germline loops: CDR1 LGHNA, CDR2 YNFKEQ. The CDR3 length is 18 residues. CDR3 bases: TGTGCCAGCAGCCTCCTGCCTCTAGCGGGAGGAAACACCGGGGAGCTGTTTTTT. It yields the protein CASSLLPLAGGNTGELFF.

This chain links TRBV27 with TRBJ2-2; D call uncertain. V shed 6 bases and J shed 0 bases, with 5 bases lying between them. The CDR3 covers 13 residues. CDR1 and CDR2 from the germline V gene are MNHEY and SMNVEV (reference sequence). This CDR3 is CASSRTNTGELFF. CDR3 bases: TGTGCCAGCAGCAGGACGAACACCGGGGAGCTGTTTTTT.

This sequence joins TRBV19 and TRBJ2-5; D may be TRBD1 or TRBD2 (5 bases each). Germline V lookup: CDR1 LNHDA, CDR2 SQIVND (reference sequence). The CDR3 covers 13 residues. V was pared by 3 bases and J by 5 bases, with 10 bases between. CDR3 bases: TGTGCCAGTAGTATTGGGGGAATCGAGACCCAGTACTTC. Encoded protein: CASSIGGIETQYF. Full variable domain (outside the CDR3, taken from reference TRBV19 and TRBJ2-5): DGGITQSPKYLFRKEGQNVTLSCEQNLNHDAMYWYRQDPGQGLRLIYYSQIVNDFQKGDIAEGYSVSREKKESFPLTVTSAQKNPTAFYLCASSIGGIETQYFGPGTRLLVL.

V usage is TRBV7-9 and J usage is TRBJ1-2; 12 bases match TRBD1. The trim removed 5 bases at V and 1 base at J, leaving 14 bases unmatched. Germline V CDR1 and CDR2: SEHNR, FQNEAQ (reference sequence). The CDR3 contains 19 residues. The CDR3 is CASSGSPGTGGEGNYGYTF. The CDR3 nucleotides read TGTGCCAGCAGCGGCAGTCCCGGGACAGGGGGCGAGGGTAACTATGGCTACACCTTC.

The chain links TRBV23-1 to TRBJ2-1; TRBD2 matches 11 bases. TRBV23-1 is identified as an open reading frame with a role that is uncertain. CDR3 size: 17 residues. V lost 4 bases to trimming and J lost 1 base; unmatched junction nucleotides: 6. The CDR3 loop is CASSRPGLAASYNEQFF. The CDR3 region has the DNA TGCGCCAGCAGTCGGCCGGGACTAGCGGCATCCTACAATGAGCAGTTCTTC.

This clone appeared a few times. The chain carries TRBV11-2 and TRBJ2-2; maybe TRBD1 (6 bases). V dropped 4 bases and J dropped 3 bases, with 24 bases sitting between them. Germline V gene data show CDR1 as SGHAT and CDR2 as FQNNGV. This CDR3 is 19 amino acids long. CDR3 in amino acids: CASSSPWPGDTLHTGELFF. Written as DNA, the CDR3 is TGTGCCAGCAGCTCCCCGTGGCCAGGGGATACCCTTCACACCGGGGAGCTGTTTTTT.

V usage is TRBV5-6 and J usage is TRBJ1-6; the D is unclear. Germline V lookup: CDR1 SGHDT, CDR2 YYEEEE. This CDR3 is 12 amino acids long. Trimming took 1 base from V and 9 from J, leaving 5 bases between them. CDR3 coding DNA: TGTGCCAGCAGCTTGAGAGTTTCACCCCTCCACTTT. Protein: CASSLRVSPLHF.

The genes are TRBV6-5 and TRBJ1-1, with D perhaps matching TRBD1 (5 bases). V lost 0 bases to trimming and J lost 0 bases, with 8 bases between them. The CDR3 has 15 residues. Germline values: CDR1 MNHEY, CDR2 SVGAGI. The CDR3 bases are TGTGCCAGCAGTTACTCTCAGGGACTGAACACTGAAGCTTTCTTT. Translating gives CASSYSQGLNTEAFF.

This clone was picked up one time. This chain links TRBV27 with TRBJ2-7, with TRBD1 matching 8 bases. The J segment lost 2 bases and the V segment lost 2 bases, leaving 5 bases of the junction unmatched. The CDR3 has 15 amino acids. Looked up from germline, CDR1 is MNHEY and CDR2 is SMNVEV (reference sequence). The CDR3: CASSLRGQGTYEQYF. CDR3 bases: TGTGCCAGCAGTTTACGAGGACAGGGAACCTACGAGCAGTACTTC.

This clone showed up just once. The V call is TRBV28, the J call TRBJ2-2; 9 bases fit TRBD1. CDR3 length equals 17 residues. V dropped 2 bases and J dropped 5; count of bases not matched to a gene: 9. The germline CDR1 and CDR2 sequences are MDHEN and SYDVKM. In DNA, the CDR3 is TGTGCCAGCAGTTTAGGGGACAGGGCCCTTGGGACCGGGGAGCTGTTTTTT. The encoded protein is CASSLGDRALGTGELFF.

The J gene is TRBJ2-1, the V gene TRBV7-9; 9 bases are a match to TRBD2. CDR1 is SEHNR and CDR2 is FQNEAQ in the germline V gene (reference sequence). The CDR3 loop spans 16 amino acids. Trimming took 5 bases from V and 5 from J; bases not matched to a gene: 10. The CDR3 loop is CASSHISGSRNNEQFF. Written as DNA, the CDR3 is TGTGCCAGCAGCCACATTAGCGGGAGTCGGAACAATGAGCAGTTCTTC.

The chain links TRBV29-1 to TRBJ2-7; tentative D call: TRBD1 (6 bases). V lost 5 bases to trimming and J lost 3 bases, with 11 bases between them. The CDR3 is made up of 12 amino acids. From germline, CDR1 is SQVTM and CDR2 ANQGSEA. Here the CDR3 reads CSVSQGIYEQYF. For the CDR3, the DNA is TGCAGCGTTTCCCAGGGGATCTACGAGCAGTACTTC.

The rearrangement joins TRBV9 to TRBJ2-1; TRBD2 aligns across 8 bases. J lost 5 bases, V lost 6 bases, and 10 bases had no gene match. Germline V CDR1 and CDR2: SGDLS, YYNGEE. This CDR3 region has 15 residues. The CDR3 coding sequence is TGTGCCAGCAACTTAGCGGGGAGGGGACACAATGAGCAGTTCTTC. Amino acid sequence: CASNLAGRGHNEQFF.

This chain connects TRBV6-5 to TRBJ2-2, with 9 positions matching TRBD1. The CDR3 length is 16 residues. Trimming took 2 bases from V and 6 from J; bases not matched to a gene: 7. The germline CDR1 and CDR2 sequences are MNHEY and SVGAGI. Here the CDR3 reads CASSYTKTGGSGELFF. In DNA form, the CDR3 reads TGTGCCAGCAGTTACACAAAAACAGGGGGCTCCGGGGAGCTGTTTTTT.

The V and J genes are TRBV2 and TRBJ1-1, with D unclear. The CDR3 is 12 amino acids. The ends were cut back, 6 bases at V and 4 bases at J, with 9 bases in the middle. In germline, CDR1 is SNHLY, CDR2 FYNNEI. The CDR3 bases are TGTGCCAGCAGGCCGAGCGGCACTGAAGCTTTCTTT. Encoded protein: CASRPSGTEAFF.

The chain recombines TRBV9 with TRBJ2-7, with D maybe TRBD1 (6 bases). The CDR3 length is 15 residues. Germline V gives CDR1 SGDLS, CDR2 YYNGEE. Trimming shortened V by 0 bases and J by 0 bases, and 10 bases separated the two germline ends. CDR3 residues: CASSVGTASSYEQYF. The CDR3 region has the DNA TGTGCCAGCAGCGTAGGGACAGCCTCCTCCTACGAGCAGTACTTC.